Presented here are 9 T cell receptor beta chains from one specimen sequenced in a study of tumor-infiltrating lymphocytes in primary liver carcinoma listed by TCRdb under 2017. TCRdb names Illumina HiSeq 2500 as the instrument used. A constant-region primer and ProtoScript II reverse transcriptase were used to reverse-transcribe TCRbeta-specific cDNA from roughly 500 ng total RNA. Three nested multiplex PCR rounds, following a slightly modified ARM-PCR procedure, were used to build the TCRbeta libraries. Each of the first two PCR rounds ran for around 10 cycles using multiplex TRBV1-TRBV30 forward primers together with a Cbeta reverse primer. TCRdb applied fastp at Q25 and MiXCR to the public reads, then kept only in-frame beta chains. Here each entry gathers all rows of one CDR3 protein and keeps the most common genes and DNA. Counted in this sample were about 29,000 distinct CDR3 sequences; about 82% of them appeared once. The ten largest clonotypes hold 36% of the sample.

Without any cell sorting, total RNA and DNA were extracted together from about 19-30 mg of bulk tissue using the AllPrep DNA/RNA mini kit. The specimen sequenced was liver tumor tissue from sampling region 5. Reading the label with the study, this specimen's cell subset or site is: tumor region T5, tumor centre. These receptors all come from a man aged 35-49 years with primary liver carcinoma and hepatitis B virus infection.

The CDR3 sequence: CAINQDASGTTGELFF. The CDR3 nucleotides read TGCGCCATCAACCAAGATGCTAGCGGGACAACCGGGGAGCTGTTTTTT. The V gene is TRBV4-1, the J gene TRBJ2-2; TRBD2 agrees at 9 bases. The V gene's germline CDR1 is MGHRA and CDR2 YSYEKL. The V gene end was trimmed by 10 bases and the J gene end by 5 bases; junction bases not matched to a gene: 14. This CDR3 contains 16 residues.

This clonotype occurred a few times. At one of its ends the junction is not consistent with the germline gene, which may arise from a read error. The rearrangement joins TRBV4-2 to TRBJ1-1; 8 bases map to TRBD1. CDR3 size: 17 residues. The germline CDR1 and CDR2 sequences are LGHNA and YNFKEQ. CDR3 DNA sequence: TGTGCCAGCAGCCAAGAATACGGACAGGGTTTTTGGACTGAAGCCTCCTTT. Translated: CASSQEYGQGFWTEASF.

On this clonotype itself: The junction and the germline gene differ at one end; a read error may be behind it. The chain combines TRBV11-2 with TRBJ2-7, with D unresolved. CDR3 length equals 12 residues. The germline gives CDR1 SGHAT, CDR2 FQNNGV. CDR3 in amino acids: CASSLILGELYF. In DNA form, the CDR3 reads TGTGCCAGCAGTCTGATATTAGGCGAGCTGTACTTC.

In the case of this clonotype: One end of the junction is discordant with germline, which a read error may explain. This chain connects TRBV6-5 to TRBJ2-7, with a weak D call TRBD1 (5 bases). Germline V lookup: CDR1 MNHEY, CDR2 SVGAGI. This CDR3 has 11 residues. The CDR3 bases are TGTACCAGCAGGGTTAGATACGAGCAGTACTTC. It translates to CTSRVRYEQYF.

A remark on this clonotype: As the CDR3 is not closed by the conserved phenylalanine or tryptophan, this likely results from a read error. The V gene is TRBV6-2 or TRBV6-3, the J gene TRBJ2-6; 9 bases fit TRBD1. Unmatched junction bases numbered 14, after V lost 9 bases and J lost 8 bases. Germline-derived CDR1 and CDR2 are MNHEY and SVGEGT. The CDR3 has 16 amino acids. In nucleotides, the CDR3 is TGTGCCAGTAGCCTGGGACAGGGTACCGGGACCAACGTCCTGACTTCC. Protein product: CASSLGQGTGTNVLTS.

Regarding this clonotype: One junction end does not reproduce the germline sequence, and a read error may be involved. This chain uses TRBV18 with TRBJ1-6; 10 positions match TRBD1. Germline-derived CDR1 and CDR2 are KGHSH and LQKENI. The CDR3 spans 14 residues. In DNA, the CDR3 is TGTGCCAGCCCACCGGGACAGGGGAACTCACCCTTCCACTTT. Translation: CASPPGQGNSPFHF.

The chain employs TRBV11-2 and TRBJ2-3; TRBD2 agrees at 10 bases. CDR3 length: 15 residues. Looked up from germline, CDR1 is SGHAT and CDR2 is FQNNGV. J was trimmed by 6 bases and V by 8 bases; bases with no gene match: 11. The DNA of the CDR3 is TGTGCCAGCTGCACCGGGACTAGCGACACGGATACGCAGTATTTT. Its protein is CASCTGTSDTDTQYF.

This clonotype was counted many times. This chain joins TRBV28 and TRBJ2-3, with 8 positions matching TRBD2. Germline V CDR1 and CDR2: MDHEN, SYDVKM. The CDR3 sequence is 14 residues long. After removal of 3 bases from V and 5 bases from J, the junction contained 4 bases not matched to a gene. DNA of the CDR3: TGTGCCAGCAGTTTCGGGAGGGCTGGAGATACGCAGTATTTT. Amino acids: CASSFGRAGDTQYF.

For this clonotype: One end of the junction varies from germline; a read error may be responsible. The chain links TRBV5-1 to TRBJ2-2, with D perhaps matching TRBD1 or TRBD2 (5 bases each). This CDR3 comprises 16 residues. Germline values: CDR1 SGHRS, CDR2 YFSETQ. The CDR3 loop is CASSVDQGGSTGELFF. The CDR3, as DNA: TGCGCCAGCAGTGTCGACCAGGGTGGTAGCACCGGGGAGCTATTTTTT.